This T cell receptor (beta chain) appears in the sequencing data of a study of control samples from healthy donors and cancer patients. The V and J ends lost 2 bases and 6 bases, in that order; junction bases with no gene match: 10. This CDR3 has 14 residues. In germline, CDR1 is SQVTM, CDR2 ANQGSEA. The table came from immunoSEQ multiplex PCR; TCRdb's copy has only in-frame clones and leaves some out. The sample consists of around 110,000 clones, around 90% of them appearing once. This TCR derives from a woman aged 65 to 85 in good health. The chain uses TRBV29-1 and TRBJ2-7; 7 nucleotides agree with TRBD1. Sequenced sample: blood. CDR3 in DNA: TGCAGCGTTGAATTGAGACAGGGACCTTCCGAGCAGTACTTC. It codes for CSVELRQGPSEQYF.